The 28 T cell receptor beta chains below were found in one sample sequenced in a study of EBV T-cell therapy then PD-1 blockade in nasopharyngeal carcinoma. No antigens are known for them. The treatment is: AdE1-LMPpoly-expanded autologous EBV-specific T-cell therapy followed by anti-PD-1 nivolumab. Method: immunoSEQ multiplex PCR; TCRdb's copy keeps in-frame clones and lacks some. The sample has 19,000 or so clones, roughly 84% seen once. The sample in question was CD8+ T cells from blood, obtained at day 0 from a patient whose treatment included autologous EBV-specific T cells and nivolumab. These TCRs come from a man aged 40-49 years with nasopharyngeal carcinoma.

The chain is built from TRBV7-8 and TRBJ1-5, with D hard to call. V was cut by 2 bases and J by 5 bases, with 19 bases left in between. Per germline, CDR1 SGHVS and CDR2 FQNEAQ. The CDR3 has 17 amino acids. The CDR3 protein is CASSLTTAGGPHQPQHF. CDR3 sequence (DNA): TGTGCCAGCAGCTTAACCACGGCGGGAGGGCCCCATCAGCCCCAGCATTTT.

CDR3 sequence reads: CASSLREGSYEQYF. The CDR3 DNA is TGCGCCAGCAGCTTAAGGGAGGGATCCTACGAGCAGTACTTC. J is TRBJ2-7 and V is TRBV4-1; 7 nucleotides match TRBD2. The CDR3 has 14 amino acids. J lost 1 base, V lost 5 bases, and 5 bases had no gene match. The germline V gene has CDR1 MGHRA and CDR2 YSYEKL.

CDR3 DNA: TGCGCCAGCAGCCCCCTTCGCAGGGAGGGCTATGGCTACACCTTC. Amino acids: CASSPLRREGYGYTF. The V call is TRBV5-1, the J call TRBJ1-2, with D tentatively TRBD1 (5 bases). The CDR3 is made up of 15 amino acids. Trimming shortened V by 4 bases and J by 4 bases, and 17 bases separated the two germline ends. Germline V gene data show CDR1 as SGHRS and CDR2 as YFSETQ.

This clone came up once. The chain links TRBV7-2 to TRBJ1-4; 8 nucleotides align to TRBD1. The CDR3 runs 14 residues. The germline CDR1 and CDR2 sequences are SGHTA and FQGNSA. Unmatched junction bases numbered 7, after V lost 5 bases and J lost 8 bases. The CDR3 nucleotides read TGTGCCAGCAGCCCAGGACAGGGTTTCGAAAAACTGTTTTTT. Protein product: CASSPGQGFEKLFF.

The genes are TRBV5-1 and TRBJ1-1; maybe TRBD1 (5 bases). This CDR3 comprises 15 residues. Per germline, CDR1 SGHRS and CDR2 YFSETQ. Trimming left V 3 bases short and J 0 bases short, with 12 bases between. CDR3 amino acids: CASSSGPRMNTEAFF. The CDR3 DNA reads TGCGCCAGCAGCTCGGGGCCCCGGATGAACACTGAAGCTTTCTTT.

The rearrangement links TRBV6-5 to TRBJ2-1; 10 nucleotides match TRBD2. V shed 7 bases, J shed 4 bases, and the junction held 4 bases outside the gene matches. The V gene's germline CDR1 is MNHEY and CDR2 SVGAGI. This CDR3 has 14 residues. The CDR3 region has the DNA TGTGCCAGCACCGGGACTAGCGATTACAATGAGCAGTTCTTC. Protein product: CASTGTSDYNEQFF.

The rearrangement links TRBV4-1 to TRBJ1-2, with D possibly matching TRBD1 (6 bases). The V gene lost 3 bases and the J gene lost 2 bases, with 16 bases spanning the gap. The CDR3 loop spans 16 amino acids. CDR1 is MGHRA and CDR2 is YSYEKL in the germline V gene. The CDR3 here is CASSHYYREENYGYTF. As DNA, the CDR3 is TGCGCCAGCAGCCATTATTACAGGGAGGAAAACTATGGCTACACCTTC.

CDR3 sequence: CASTPRQGTYNEQFF. The DNA of the CDR3 is TGTGCCAGCACTCCAAGACAGGGCACCTACAATGAGCAGTTCTTC. The rearrangement joins TRBV7-8 to TRBJ2-1; 7 bases match TRBD1. CDR1 and CDR2 (germline): SGHVS, FQNEAQ. Germline trimming cut 7 bases from V and 2 bases from J; bases unmatched to any gene: 8. CDR3 length: 15 residues.

The rearrangement uses TRBV21-1 and TRBJ2-7; no check of the table's D call, TRBD2, against the DNA was made. TRBV21-1 is tagged as a pseudogene. This CDR3 contains 18 residues. The CDR3 loop is CASSKPTSRKTLLLEQYF. The CDR3 coding sequence is TGTGCCAGCAGCAAACCTACCTCTCGAAAAACCCTCCTTCTCGAGCAGTACTTC.

The gene calls are TRBV4-3 and TRBJ1-4, with D maybe TRBD1 (6 bases). Germline CDR1 is LGHNA and CDR2 is YSLEER. V lost 3 bases and J 0 bases, leaving 11 bases between the germline ends. CDR3 length: 16 amino acids. The CDR3 nucleotides are TGCGCCAGCAGCCAGGGAACAGGGTCAACTAATGAAAAACTGTTTTTT. As protein: CASSQGTGSTNEKLFF.

The chain combines TRBV24-1 with TRBJ1-2; D uncertain. V lost 3 bases and J 8 bases, leaving 6 bases between the germline ends. CDR1 is KGHDR and CDR2 is SFDVKD in the germline V gene. The CDR3 is made up of 11 amino acids. The CDR3 region is CATSDVRGYTF. CDR3 coding DNA: TGTGCCACCAGTGATGTTAGAGGCTACACCTTC.

The rearrangement uses TRBV9 and TRBJ1-2; possibly TRBD1 for D (5 bases). The CDR3 totals 16 residues. Trimming shortened V by 4 bases and J by 7 bases, and 23 bases separated the two germline ends. CDR1 and CDR2 from the germline V gene are SGDLS and YYNGEE. The CDR3 is CASSLAGTHPVGGYTF. Written as DNA, the CDR3 is TGTGCCAGCAGCCTGGCCGGGACGCATCCTGTGGGTGGCTACACCTTC.

This rearrangement joins TRBV6-2 or TRBV6-3 to TRBJ2-3, with D maybe TRBD2 (7 bases). V shed 6 bases and J shed 14 bases, with 15 bases lying between them. This CDR3 is built from 11 residues. In germline, CDR1 is MNHEY, CDR2 SVGEGT. CDR3 sequence: CASSGGRLLYF. CDR3 bases: TGTGCCAGCAGCGGGGGGCGTCTCCTGTATTTT.

J is TRBJ2-1 and V is TRBV14; D ambiguous. In germline, CDR1 is SGHDN, CDR2 FVKESK. The CDR3 has 16 amino acids. V dropped 0 bases and J dropped 3 bases, with 12 bases sitting between them. The CDR3 region has the DNA TGTGCCAGCAGCCAAGATCAACCTCGATTCTACAATGAGCAGTTCTTC. It codes for CASSQDQPRFYNEQFF.

V and J are TRBV6-2 or TRBV6-3 and TRBJ2-7; 8 positions agree with TRBD1. Germline CDR1 MNHEY, CDR2 SVGEGT. The CDR3 loop spans 15 amino acids. V shed 4 bases, J shed 7 bases, and the junction held 12 bases outside the gene matches. The CDR3 DNA is TGTGCCAGCAGTTGGACAGGGCCCTCCTTAGGGGAGCAGTACTTC. This encodes CASSWTGPSLGEQYF.

The chain couples TRBV4-3 to TRBJ1-5, with D unclear. The CDR3 is made up of 15 amino acids. In germline, CDR1 is LGHNA, CDR2 YSLEER. Trimming removed 0 bases from V and 5 bases from J, with 11 bases in between. The CDR3 bases are TGCGCCAGCAGCCAAGACGAGGGCAGATATCAGCCCCAGCATTTT. As protein: CASSQDEGRYQPQHF.

The chain joins TRBV7-3 to TRBJ2-1; D ambiguous. The V gene lost 3 bases and the J gene lost 9 bases, with 9 bases spanning the gap. The CDR3 length is 12 residues. Germline V gene sequence: CDR1 SGHTA, CDR2 FQGTGA. CDR3 DNA: TGTGCCAGCAGCTTCGGGTTCACTGAGCAGTTCTTC. Its protein is CASSFGFTEQFF.

The rearrangement links TRBV12-5 to TRBJ1-3, with D possibly being TRBD1 (5 bases). Germline lookup yields CDR1 LGHNT and CDR2 FRNRAP. Trimming stripped 5 bases from V and 0 bases from J, with 11 bases between. This CDR3 region has 15 residues. The CDR3 coding sequence is TGTGCTAGTGGTCTGGGTGGGGGCTCTGGAAACACCATATATTTT. It encodes CASGLGGGSGNTIYF.

This clone was counted a single time. The CDR3 sequence is CAWSVPGGLNEQYF. DNA of the CDR3: TGTGCCTGGAGTGTTCCGGGGGGTTTAAACGAGCAGTACTTC. This sequence joins TRBV30 and TRBJ2-7, with 7 bases identical to TRBD2. Losses at the gene ends were 0 bases for V and 5 bases for J; bases not matched to a gene: 7. Per the germline V gene, CDR1 is GTSNPN and CDR2 is SVGIG (reference sequence). The CDR3 is 14 residues long.

The chain employs TRBV7-8 and TRBJ1-2; D ambiguous. V lost 0 bases, J lost 4 bases, and 6 bases lay in between. This CDR3 spans 13 amino acids. Germline V gives CDR1 SGHVS, CDR2 FQNEAQ. The chain's CDR3 is CASSLARPYGYTF. The DNA of the CDR3 is TGTGCCAGCAGCTTAGCCAGGCCCTATGGCTACACCTTC.

The chain carries TRBV30 and TRBJ1-1; D might be TRBD1 (6 bases). CDR1 is GTSNPN and CDR2 is SVGIG in the germline V gene (reference sequence). Trimming stripped 3 bases from V and 5 bases from J, with 10 bases between. This CDR3 comprises 12 residues. The CDR3 region is CAWRGAGTEAFF. CDR3 DNA: TGTGCCTGGAGGGGGGCCGGGACTGAAGCTTTCTTT.

This rearrangement joins TRBV4-3 to TRBJ2-1, with TRBD2 matching over 8 bases. This CDR3 is 15 amino acids long. The V and J ends lost 2 bases and 4 bases, in that order; junction bases with no gene match: 4. Germline V lookup: CDR1 LGHNA, CDR2 YSLEER. As DNA, the CDR3 is TGCGCCAGCAGCCAACATAGCGGGATATACAATGAGCAGTTCTTC. Protein: CASSQHSGIYNEQFF.

The chain employs TRBV21-1 and TRBJ1-5. TRBV21-1 is a listed pseudogene. This CDR3 is built from 13 residues. The CDR3 loop is CASSNRGVQPQHF. Here the CDR3 DNA reads TGTGCCAGCAGCAATCGGGGGGTTCAGCCCCAGCATTTT.

DNA for the CDR3: TGCGCCAGCAGAGAAGATTTGGGGACTGGAATAGAGCAGTACTTC. This codes for CASREDLGTGIEQYF. The chain is built from TRBV5-1 and TRBJ2-7; tentative D call: TRBD2 (6 bases). V was cut by 5 bases and J by 7 bases, with 22 bases left in between. CDR3 length: 15 residues. The germline gives CDR1 SGHRS, CDR2 YFSETQ.

DNA of the CDR3: TGTGCCAGCAGCCAATCACCCGGGACAGGGTCCCACGAGCAGTACTTC. This encodes CASSQSPGTGSHEQYF. The chain joins TRBV7-9 to TRBJ2-7, with 9 nucleotides matching TRBD1. The CDR3 is 16 amino acids. Germline CDR1 and CDR2: SEHNR and FQNEAQ (reference sequence). V shed 5 bases and J 5 bases; nucleotides not matched to a gene: 13.

V gene TRBV6-4 combines with J gene TRBJ2-1; D is unresolved. The CDR3 extends over 15 amino acids. V shed 4 bases and J shed 0 bases, with 10 bases lying between them. CDR1 and CDR2 from the germline V gene are MRHNA and SNTAGT. The DNA of the CDR3 is TGTGCCAGCAGTGGGCGAAGGAGCTCCTACAATGAGCAGTTCTTC. Protein: CASSGRRSSYNEQFF.

The chain links TRBV5-1 to TRBJ2-5, with 8 bases lining up with TRBD2. V lost 0 bases and J lost 2; bases outside the gene matches: 6. This CDR3 comprises 16 residues. CDR1 is SGHRS, CDR2 YFSETQ, per germline. DNA for the CDR3: TGCGCCAGCAGCTTGGTTTTAGCGGGGTTACAAGAGACCCAGTACTTC. It specifies CASSLVLAGLQETQYF.

In this sample, this clone is medium-sized. The chain links TRBV6-4 to TRBJ2-1; 11 bases are a match to TRBD2. The V gene's germline CDR1 is MRHNA and CDR2 SNTAGT. Trimming cost V 2 bases and J 9 bases; bases outside gene matches: 6. The CDR3 sequence is 15 residues long. The CDR3 nucleotides are TGTGCCAGCAGTGACACCCTAGCGGGGGGAAGTGAGCAGTTCTTC. It yields the protein CASSDTLAGGSEQFF.